Detailed here is one TCR beta chain. Antigen specificity is unknown. Trimming pared 3 bases from V and 0 bases from J, leaving 16 bases between. The CDR3 consists of 17 residues. Germline V lookup: CDR1 LGHNA, CDR2 YSLEER. This sample stems from a study of human T cells and chemical hapten exposure. Study results and caveats: Counts of expanded TCRs (at PT1) showed a positive correlation with patch test score.

The sample's time point: patch test 2, 6 weeks after DPC sensitization. The treatment was: therapeutic diphenylcyclopropenone sensitization with weekly scalp DPC. TCRdb re-analysed the RACE reads in MiXCR, keeping a single row per CDR3 protein. The repertoire includes approximately 84,000 distinct CDR3 sequences, around 10% of them detected once, and roughly 1.4% sits in the top ten. The source material was whole blood, sampled in connection with sensitization to the hapten diphenylcyclopropenone (DPC). The V gene is TRBV4-3, the J gene TRBJ2-3; D unclear. This TCR was recovered from a man between 18 and 29 years old with alopecia areata. Some clones in this sample may be carry-over from other donors' samples. The CDR3 bases are TGCGCCAGCAGCCAGGGCGCTATCGGAACTAGCACAGATACGCAGTATTTT. Translation: CASSQGAIGTSTDTQYF.